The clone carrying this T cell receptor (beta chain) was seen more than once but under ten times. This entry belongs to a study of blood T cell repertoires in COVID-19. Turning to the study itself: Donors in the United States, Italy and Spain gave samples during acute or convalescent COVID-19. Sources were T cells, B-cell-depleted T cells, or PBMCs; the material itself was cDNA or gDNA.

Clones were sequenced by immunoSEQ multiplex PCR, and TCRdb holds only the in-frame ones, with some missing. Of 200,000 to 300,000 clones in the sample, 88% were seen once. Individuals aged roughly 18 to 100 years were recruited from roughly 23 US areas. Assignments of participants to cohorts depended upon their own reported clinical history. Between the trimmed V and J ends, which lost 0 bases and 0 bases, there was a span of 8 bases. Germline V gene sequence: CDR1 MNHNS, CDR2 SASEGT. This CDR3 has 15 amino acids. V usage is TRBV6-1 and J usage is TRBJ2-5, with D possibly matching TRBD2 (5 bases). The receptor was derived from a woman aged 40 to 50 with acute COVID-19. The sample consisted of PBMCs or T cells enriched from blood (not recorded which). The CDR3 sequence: CASSEALRDQETQYF. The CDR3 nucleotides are TGTGCCAGCAGTGAAGCTCTGAGGGACCAAGAGACCCAGTACTTC.